The 21 T cell receptor beta chains below all came from one sample that was sequenced in a study of breast tumors, draining lymph nodes, adjacent tissues. The lymph nodes were axillary draining lymph nodes from breast cancer patients. MiXCR, applied by TCRdb to the multiplex PCR reads, yields one record per CDR3 protein. Among approximately 250,000 distinct CDR3 sequences listed, approximately 36% were seen once. The sequenced material came from axillary lymph node tissue. Source of these receptors: a female donor with breast cancer. Some clones in this sample may be carry-over from other donors' samples.

The sample holds many counts of this clonotype. The chain is built from TRBV7-2 and TRBJ1-2; TRBD1 is a possible D gene (5 bases). The CDR3 is made up of 14 amino acids. Trimming shortened V by 0 bases and J by 6 bases, and 11 bases separated the two germline ends. CDR1 and CDR2 (germline): SGHTA, FQGNSA. In nucleotides, the CDR3 is TGTGCCAGCAGCTTAGCGTCCCAGGGACATGGCTACACCTTC. Translation: CASSLASQGHGYTF.

Ten or more counts support this clonotype. The chain recombines TRBV20-1 with TRBJ1-4; D is unresolved. This CDR3 region has 12 residues. CDR1 and CDR2 from the germline V gene are DFQATT and SNEGSKA (reference sequence). V was shortened by 4 bases and J by 6 bases, with 9 bases between the two germline ends. CDR3 DNA sequence: TGCAGTGCTATGGGAACAGATGAAAAACTGTTTTTT. Protein: CSAMGTDEKLFF.

In its sample, this clonotype was seen many times. This sequence joins TRBV7-9 and TRBJ2-2, with D perhaps TRBD1 (7 bases). Trimming pared 2 bases from V and 4 bases from J, leaving 17 bases between. In germline, CDR1 is SEHNR, CDR2 FQNEAQ (reference sequence). The CDR3 length is 17 residues. This CDR3 is CASSLWGDSRSTGELFF. The CDR3 DNA follows: TGTGCCAGCAGCTTATGGGGGGACAGTCGGTCCACCGGGGAGCTGTTTTTT.

This chain links TRBV4-3 with TRBJ2-3; 9 bases are shared with TRBD2. The CDR3 extends over 16 amino acids. CDR1 is LGHNA and CDR2 is YSLEER in the germline V gene. Trimming cost V 4 bases and J 3 bases; bases outside gene matches: 8. The CDR3 DNA follows: TGCGCCAGCAGCCCTCAAGCGGGAGGATTTACAGATACGCAGTATTTT. It encodes CASSPQAGGFTDTQYF.

V is TRBV18 and J is TRBJ2-7; either TRBD1 or TRBD2 may supply D (5 bases each). Per germline, CDR1 KGHSH and CDR2 LQKENI. This CDR3 spans 12 amino acids. Trimming cost V 3 bases and J 5 bases, with 8 bases left between them. This chain's CDR3 is CASSPGTDEQYF. CDR3 bases: TGTGCCAGCTCACCGGGGACGGACGAGCAGTACTTC.

This clonotype has only a few counts. A read error may explain this, as a much larger clone is one base away. The chain uses TRBV20-1 and TRBJ2-5; 8 bases agree with TRBD2. Germline CDR1 and CDR2: DFQATT and SNEGSKA (reference sequence). The CDR3 totals 14 residues. With V trimmed by 6 bases and J by 7 bases, 13 bases remained unmatched. CDR3 bases: TGCAGTGCCTTCAGCGGGGGAGGGACAACGACCCAGTACTTC. Amino acid sequence: CSAFSGGGTTTQYF.

This clonotype has ten or more counts. This chain joins TRBV20-1 and TRBJ2-2; a weak D match, TRBD2 (6 bases). Germline V gene data show CDR1 as DFQATT and CDR2 as SNEGSKA (reference sequence). The CDR3 length is 15 residues. V was shortened by 3 bases and J by 1 base, with 12 bases between the two germline ends. CDR3 nucleotide sequence: TGCAGTGCTAGGGGATCGACTAGGAACACCGGGGAGCTGTTTTTT. Encoded protein: CSARGSTRNTGELFF.

There are many counts of this clonotype. This sequence joins TRBV5-1 and TRBJ2-3; D perhaps matches TRBD2 (5 bases). V was trimmed by 0 bases and J by 1 base, leaving 12 bases between them. CDR3 length: 16 residues. From germline, CDR1 is SGHRS and CDR2 YFSETQ. The CDR3 loop reads CASSLAASRRTDTQYF. As DNA, the CDR3 is TGCGCCAGCAGCTTGGCGGCTAGCCGTCGCACAGATACGCAGTATTTT.

The chain carries TRBV7-8 and TRBJ2-7; maybe TRBD1 (6 bases). Trimming cost V 1 base and J 6 bases, with 10 bases left between them. The CDR3 extends over 13 amino acids. Per the germline V gene, CDR1 is SGHVS and CDR2 is FQNEAQ. CDR3 residues: CASSLVWGLEQYF. The DNA for the CDR3 is TGTGCCAGCAGCTTAGTTTGGGGGCTCGAGCAGTACTTC.

This clonotype was picked up many times. The chain carries TRBV6-6 and TRBJ2-2; 14 nucleotides align to TRBD2. The CDR3 is 20 residues long. Germline V gene sequence: CDR1 MNHNY, CDR2 SVGAGI (reference sequence). V was clipped by 5 bases and J by 6 bases; unmatched bases: 17. CDR3 residues: CASSPRTSGGPQRLAGELFF. CDR3 bases: TGTGCCAGCAGTCCCCGGACTAGCGGGGGGCCCCAAAGATTGGCCGGGGAGCTGTTTTTT.

The chain is built from TRBV24-1 and TRBJ1-6; TRBD1 aligns across 10 bases. This CDR3 contains 15 residues. V dropped 9 bases and J dropped 10; count of bases not matched to a gene: 11. Per the germline V gene, CDR1 is KGHDR and CDR2 is SFDVKD. CDR3 protein: CATGQGVGAGSPLHF. For the CDR3, the DNA is TGTGCCACCGGACAGGGGGTCGGGGCAGGGTCACCCCTCCACTTT.

Concerning this clonotype: This likely comes from a read error, as the CDR3 has no conserved phenylalanine or tryptophan at its end. The DNA is omitted, as the CDR3 cannot be located on it reliably, and the CDR3 follows TCRdb's listing. The chain recombines TRBV6-1 with TRBJ1-3. Counting both end residues, the CDR3 totals 10 amino acids. Germline V gene sequence: CDR1 MNHNS, CDR2 SASEGT. The CDR3 region is CASSLLWTHA.

This clonotype was detected many times. The rearrangement uses TRBV2 and TRBJ2-7; TRBD2 matches 10 bases. This CDR3 has 14 amino acids. J was trimmed by 5 bases and V by 5 bases; bases with no gene match: 6. The germline V gene encodes CDR1 SNHLY and CDR2 FYNNEI. As DNA, the CDR3 is TGTGCCAGCAGTATCCGGACTAGCGGTAACGAGCAGTACTTC. Residues: CASSIRTSGNEQYF.

The gene calls are TRBV7-9 and TRBJ2-1; TRBD2 agrees at 11 bases. V was pared by 6 bases and J by 7 bases, with 14 bases of the junction left unmatched. The CDR3 sequence is 17 residues long. Germline V lookup: CDR1 SEHNR, CDR2 FQNEAQ (reference sequence). CDR3 nucleotide sequence: TGTGCCAGCAGAATAGTCAATAGCGGGAGGGTTGAGAATGAGCAGTTCTTC. Translating gives CASRIVNSGRVENEQFF. The full variable domain, rest sourced from reference TRBV7-9 and TRBJ2-1, is DTGVSQNPRHKITKRGQNVTFRCDPISEHNRLYWYRQTLGQGPEFLTYFQNEAQLEKSRLLSDRFSAERPKGSFSTLEIQRTEQGDSAMYLCASRIVNSGRVENEQFFGPGTRLTVL.

The rearrangement uses TRBV7-9 and TRBJ2-1; 9 bases are a match to TRBD2. Germline V CDR1 and CDR2: SEHNR, FQNEAQ (reference sequence). There are 15 residues in the CDR3. V shed 4 bases and J 5 bases; nucleotides not matched to a gene: 6. The CDR3 coding sequence is TGTGCCAGCAGCTGGAGCGGGGGGACCCACAATGAGCAGTTCTTC. Translation: CASSWSGGTHNEQFF.

Ten or more counts support this clonotype. The J gene is TRBJ1-4, the V gene TRBV7-2; weak D call: TRBD1 (5 bases). There are 15 residues in the CDR3. V gave up 5 bases and J gave up 0 bases, with 10 bases separating them. CDR1 and CDR2 (germline): SGHTA, FQGNSA. As DNA, the CDR3 is TGTGCCAGCAGCAAGACAGCTACAACTAATGAAAAACTGTTTTTT. This encodes CASSKTATTNEKLFF.

This clonotype appeared a few times. The chain uses TRBV11-1 and TRBJ2-1; 8 bases are a match to TRBD2. The CDR3 has 15 residues. The V gene's germline CDR1 is SGHAT and CDR2 FQDESV (reference sequence). With 2 bases clipped from V and 8 bases from J, the junction kept 8 bases outside the gene matches. The CDR3 sequence is CASSLIGGRIDEQFF. The DNA of the CDR3 is TGTGCCAGCAGCTTAATCGGCGGGAGGATTGATGAGCAGTTCTTC.

At least ten counts were recorded for this clonotype. The V call is TRBV6-5, the J call TRBJ1-2; D perhaps matches TRBD1 (6 bases). Deletions cut 2 bases from V and 8 bases from J, with 6 bases between. The CDR3 length is 11 residues. Germline loops: CDR1 MNHEY, CDR2 SVGAGI. The CDR3 nucleotides read TGTGCCAGCAGTTACGGGGGCGGCTACACCTTC. Its translation is CASSYGGGYTF.

This rearrangement joins TRBV6-1 to TRBJ2-2, with 8 positions matching TRBD2. CDR1 is MNHNS and CDR2 is SASEGT in the germline V gene. J lost 8 bases, V lost 4 bases, and 9 bases had no gene match. This CDR3 has 15 residues. CDR3 bases: TGTGCCAGCAGTGGAAAGGCGGGGGGTATTGGGGAGCTGTTTTTT. The encoded protein is CASSGKAGGIGELFF.

At least ten counts were recorded for this clonotype. The V and J genes are TRBV5-6 and TRBJ2-1, with unresolved D. V was clipped by 2 bases and J by 6 bases, with 12 bases between them. The germline gives CDR1 SGHDT, CDR2 YYEEEE. This CDR3 spans 14 amino acids. The CDR3 sequence: CASSFDSRINEQFF. In DNA, the CDR3 is TGTGCCAGCAGCTTTGACTCGAGAATCAATGAGCAGTTCTTC. Filled out from reference TRBV5-6 and TRBJ2-1, the complete variable domain reads DAGVTQSPTHLIKTRGQQVTLRCSPKSGHDTVSWYQQALGQGPQFIFQYYEEEERQRGNFPDRFSGHQFPNYSSELNVNALLLGDSALYLCASSFDSRINEQFFGPGTRLTVL.

In its sample, this clonotype was seen many times. The rearrangement joins TRBV14 to TRBJ2-5, with 10 bases that match TRBD1. The CDR3 contains 20 residues. V shed 0 bases and J 5 bases; nucleotides not matched to a gene: 18. Germline assignment: CDR1 SGHDN and CDR2 FVKESK. The CDR3 bases are TGTGCCAGCAGCCAAGACCACGGGACAGGGGTTTCCTTAAGTAAGGAGACCCAGTACTTC. This sequence encodes CASSQDHGTGVSLSKETQYF. Combining the CDR3 with reference TRBV14 and TRBJ2-5 gives the whole variable domain EAGVTQFPSHSVIEKGQTVTLRCDPISGHDNLYWYRRVMGKEIKFLLHFVKESKQDESGMPNNRFLAERTGGTYSTLKVQPAELEDSGVYFCASSQDHGTGVSLSKETQYFGPGTRLLVL.